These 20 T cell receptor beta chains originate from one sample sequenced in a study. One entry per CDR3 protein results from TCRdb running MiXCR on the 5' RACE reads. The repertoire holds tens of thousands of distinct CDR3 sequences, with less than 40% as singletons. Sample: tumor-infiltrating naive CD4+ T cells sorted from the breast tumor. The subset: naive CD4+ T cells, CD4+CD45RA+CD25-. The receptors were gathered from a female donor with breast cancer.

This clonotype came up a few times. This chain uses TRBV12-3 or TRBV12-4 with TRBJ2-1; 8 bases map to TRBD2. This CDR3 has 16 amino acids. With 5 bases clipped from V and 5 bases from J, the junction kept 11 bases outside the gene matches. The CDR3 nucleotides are TGTGCCAGCAGTACTGGGGCACTAGCGGCAAACAATGAGCAGTTCTTC. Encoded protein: CASSTGALAANNEQFF.

This CDR3 is CASSLDPGRYYNEQFF. Written as DNA, the CDR3 is TGTGCCAGCAGCTTAGATCCCGGACGGTACTACAATGAGCAGTTCTTC. The V call is TRBV11-2, the J call TRBJ2-1; unclear D gene. V lost 0 bases to trimming and J lost 3 bases, with 12 bases between them. The germline CDR1 and CDR2 sequences are SGHAT and FQNNGV. The CDR3 runs to 16 residues.

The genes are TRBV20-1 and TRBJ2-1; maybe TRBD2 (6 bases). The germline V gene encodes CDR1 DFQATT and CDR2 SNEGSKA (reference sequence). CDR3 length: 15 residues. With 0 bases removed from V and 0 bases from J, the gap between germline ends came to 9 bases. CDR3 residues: CSAREAGSSYNEQFF. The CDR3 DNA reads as TGCAGTGCTAGAGAGGCCGGGAGCTCCTACAATGAGCAGTTCTTC.

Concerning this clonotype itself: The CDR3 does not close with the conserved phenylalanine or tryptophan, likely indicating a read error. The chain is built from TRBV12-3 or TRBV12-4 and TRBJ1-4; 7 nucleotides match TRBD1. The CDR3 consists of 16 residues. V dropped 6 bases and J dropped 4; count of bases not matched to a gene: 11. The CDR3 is CASRKLTGDYNEKLFS. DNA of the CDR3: TGTGCCAGCAGAAAACTAACAGGGGATTATAATGAAAAACTGTTTTCT.

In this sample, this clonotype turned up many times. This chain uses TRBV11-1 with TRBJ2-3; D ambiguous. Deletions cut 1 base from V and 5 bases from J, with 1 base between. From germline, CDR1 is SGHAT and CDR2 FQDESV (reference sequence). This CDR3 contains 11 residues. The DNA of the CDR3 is TGTGCCAGCAGCTTAGAAGATACGCAGTATTTT. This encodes CASSLEDTQYF.

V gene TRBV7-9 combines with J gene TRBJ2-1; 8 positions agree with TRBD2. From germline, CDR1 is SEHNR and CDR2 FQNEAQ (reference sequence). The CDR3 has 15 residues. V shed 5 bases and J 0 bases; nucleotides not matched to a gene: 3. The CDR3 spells CASSTSGSSYNEQFF. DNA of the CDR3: TGTGCCAGCAGCACCAGCGGGAGCTCCTACAATGAGCAGTTCTTC.

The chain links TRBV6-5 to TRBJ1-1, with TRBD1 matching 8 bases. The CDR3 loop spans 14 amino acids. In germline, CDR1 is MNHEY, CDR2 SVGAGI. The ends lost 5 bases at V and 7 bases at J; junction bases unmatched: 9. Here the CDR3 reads CASSVQGATNEAFF. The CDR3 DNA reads TGTGCCAGCAGTGTCCAGGGGGCAACTAATGAAGCTTTCTTT.

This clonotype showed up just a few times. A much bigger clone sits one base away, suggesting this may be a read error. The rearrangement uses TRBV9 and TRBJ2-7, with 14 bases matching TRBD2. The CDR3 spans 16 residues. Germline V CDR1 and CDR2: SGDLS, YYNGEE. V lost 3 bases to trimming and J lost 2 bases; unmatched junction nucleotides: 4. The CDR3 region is CASSAGLAGATYEQYF. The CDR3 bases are TGTGCCAGCAGCGCGGGACTAGCGGGAGCAACCTACGAGCAGTACTTC.

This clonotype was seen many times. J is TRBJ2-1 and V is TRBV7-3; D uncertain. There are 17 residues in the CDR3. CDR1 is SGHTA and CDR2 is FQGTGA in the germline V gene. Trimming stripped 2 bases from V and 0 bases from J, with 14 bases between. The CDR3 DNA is TGTGCCAGCAGCTTAGCTGCAACGAGGAGCTCCTACAATGAGCAGTTCTTC. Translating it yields CASSLAATRSSYNEQFF.

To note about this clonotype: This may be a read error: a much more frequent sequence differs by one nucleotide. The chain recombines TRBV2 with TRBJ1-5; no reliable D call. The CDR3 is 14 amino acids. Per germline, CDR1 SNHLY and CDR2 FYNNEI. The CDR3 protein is CASSATPRNQSQHF. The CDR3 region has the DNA TGTGCCAGCAGCGCAACACCTCGCAATCAGTCCCAGCATTTT.

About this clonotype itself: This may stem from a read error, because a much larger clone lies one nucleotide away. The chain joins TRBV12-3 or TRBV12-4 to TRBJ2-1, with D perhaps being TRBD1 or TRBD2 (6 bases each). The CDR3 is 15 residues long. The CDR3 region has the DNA TGTGCCAGCAGTGTTACAGGGAGGCCCTACAGTGAGCAGTTCTTC. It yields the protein CASSVTGRPYSEQFF.

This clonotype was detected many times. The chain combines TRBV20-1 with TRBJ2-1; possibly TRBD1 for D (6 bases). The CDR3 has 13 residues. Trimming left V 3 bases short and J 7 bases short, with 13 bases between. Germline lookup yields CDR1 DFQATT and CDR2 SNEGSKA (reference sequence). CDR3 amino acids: CSARYRVKNEQFF. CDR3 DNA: TGCAGTGCTAGGTACAGGGTCAAAAATGAGCAGTTCTTC.

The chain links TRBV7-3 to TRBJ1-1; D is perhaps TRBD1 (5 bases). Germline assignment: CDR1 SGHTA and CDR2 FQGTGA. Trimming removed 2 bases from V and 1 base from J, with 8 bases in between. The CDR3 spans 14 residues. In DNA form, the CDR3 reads TGTGCCAGCAGCTTAGGACACAAGAACACTGAAGCTTTCTTT. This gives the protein CASSLGHKNTEAFF.

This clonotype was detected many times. The chain's CDR3 is CASSPEPGTEAFF. Written as DNA, the CDR3 is TGTGCCAGCAGCCCCGAGCCGGGCACTGAAGCTTTCTTT. The chain uses TRBV7-8 and TRBJ1-1, with D hard to call. The V gene's germline CDR1 is SGHVS and CDR2 FQNEAQ. Deletions cut 5 bases from V and 4 bases from J, with 11 bases between. This CDR3 comprises 13 residues.

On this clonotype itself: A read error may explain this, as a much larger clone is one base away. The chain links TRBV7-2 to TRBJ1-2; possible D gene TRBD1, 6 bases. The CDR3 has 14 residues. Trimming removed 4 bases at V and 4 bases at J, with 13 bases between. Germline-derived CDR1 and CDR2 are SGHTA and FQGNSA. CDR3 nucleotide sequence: TGTGCCAGCAGCTCGACAGGTCTAGTCTATGGCTACACCTTC. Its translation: CASSSTGLVYGYTF.

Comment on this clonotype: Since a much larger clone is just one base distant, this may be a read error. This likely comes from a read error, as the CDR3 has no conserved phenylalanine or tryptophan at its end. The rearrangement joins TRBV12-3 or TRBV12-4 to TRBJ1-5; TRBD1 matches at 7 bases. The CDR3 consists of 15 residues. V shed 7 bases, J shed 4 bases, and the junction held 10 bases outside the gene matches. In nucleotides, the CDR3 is TGTGCCAGCACCCTTACAGGGGCCCTGAATCAGCCCCAGCATCTT. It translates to CASTLTGALNQPQHL.

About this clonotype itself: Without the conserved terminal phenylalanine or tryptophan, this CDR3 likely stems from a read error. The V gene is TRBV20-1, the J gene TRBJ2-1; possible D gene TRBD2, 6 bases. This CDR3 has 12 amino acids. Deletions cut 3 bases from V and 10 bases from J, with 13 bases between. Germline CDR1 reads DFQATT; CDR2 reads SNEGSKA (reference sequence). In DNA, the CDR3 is TGCAGTGCTAGGACCACTAGCTACGAGCAGTTCGTC. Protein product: CSARTTSYEQFV.

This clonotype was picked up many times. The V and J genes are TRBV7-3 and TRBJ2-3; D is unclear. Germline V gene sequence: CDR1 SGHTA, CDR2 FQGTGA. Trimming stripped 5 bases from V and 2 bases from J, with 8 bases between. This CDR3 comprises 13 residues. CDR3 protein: CASSPGNTDTQYF. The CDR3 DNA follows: TGTGCCAGCAGCCCTGGGAACACAGATACGCAGTATTTT.

The CDR3 region is CASGDADTQYF. In DNA, the CDR3 is TGTGCCAGCGGAGACGCAGATACGCAGTATTTT. V is TRBV6-2 or TRBV6-3 and J is TRBJ2-3; D ambiguous. V lost 8 bases and J lost 4, with 7 bases in between. This CDR3 comprises 11 residues. Germline CDR1 MNHEY, CDR2 SVGEGT.

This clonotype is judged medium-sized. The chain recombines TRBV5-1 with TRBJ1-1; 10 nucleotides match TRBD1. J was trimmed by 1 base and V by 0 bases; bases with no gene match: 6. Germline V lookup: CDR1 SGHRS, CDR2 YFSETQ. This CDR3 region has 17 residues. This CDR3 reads CASSLVGTGAGNTEAFF. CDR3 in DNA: TGCGCCAGCAGCTTGGTGGGGACAGGGGCCGGGAACACTGAAGCTTTCTTT.